The clone carrying this TCR beta chain counts as medium-sized. Its antigen is currently unknown. Points from the study as a whole: Whole repertoires were not studied in the larger cohort, only one V-J beta rearrangement. Tumor-infiltrating Treg TCR alpha and beta sequences overlapped most with tumor naive CD4+ T cells, then blood naive.

Deletions cut 1 base from V and 0 bases from J, with 10 bases between. This CDR3 spans 16 amino acids. CDR1 is SGHRS, CDR2 YFSETQ, per germline. After constant-region reverse-primer amplification, full-length variable regions underwent semi-nested PCR with Nested Universal Primer A. TCRdb reprocessed the 5' RACE reads via MiXCR and lists one record per CDR3 protein. The table lists about 5,300 distinct CDR3 sequences, approximately 40% of them singletons. The memory fraction was CD4+CD45RO+CD25- cells. Sample: memory CD4+ T cells sorted from blood. Stated subset: memory CD4+ T cells, CD4+CD45RO+CD25-. This chain links TRBV5-1 with TRBJ2-2; no clear D gene. This receptor was obtained from a female donor with breast cancer. The DNA for the CDR3 is TGCGCCAGCAGCTTGAAACTAACCGCGAACACCGGGGAGCTGTTTTTT. Translated, it gives CASSLKLTANTGELFF.